This passage covers 21 T cell receptor beta chains from one sample sequenced in a study of blood T cell repertoires in COVID-19. Repertoires were generated with immunoSEQ multiplex PCR, while TCRdb's copy carries only in-frame clones and drops some. Among under 200,000 clones listed, approximately 85% were seen once. Sequenced: peripheral blood. These receptors all stem from a woman between 50 and 59 years old with COVID-19, enrolled during active disease.

This clone was recorded once. The genes are TRBV5-1 and TRBJ2-1; weak D call: TRBD1 (6 bases). This CDR3 has 15 amino acids. V was shortened by 0 bases and J by 5 bases, with 12 bases between the two germline ends. Germline V CDR1 and CDR2: SGHRS, YFSETQ. The CDR3 DNA reads as TGCGCCAGCAGCTTGGCCGGACAGAAAAACAATGAGCAGTTCTTC. It encodes CASSLAGQKNNEQFF.

Only one count was recorded for this clone. The rearrangement uses TRBV7-2 and TRBJ2-7; 10 bases are shared with TRBD2. Looked up from germline, CDR1 is SGHTA and CDR2 is FQGNSA. CDR3 length equals 15 residues. J lost 4 bases, V lost 1 base, and 4 bases had no gene match. Written as DNA, the CDR3 is TGTGCCAGCAGCTTAGGGTTAGCGGGGGGTTACGAGCAGTACTTC. Its protein is CASSLGLAGGYEQYF.

The chain uses TRBV5-1 and TRBJ1-1, with a possible D match to TRBD1 (5 bases). V lost 4 bases and J 1 base, leaving 17 bases between the germline ends. The CDR3 runs 16 residues. From germline, CDR1 is SGHRS and CDR2 YFSETQ. The CDR3 loop is CASSGMPLGGNTEAFF. The CDR3 coding sequence is TGCGCCAGCAGCGGAATGCCCTTGGGGGGGAACACTGAAGCTTTCTTT.

This clone was seen a single time. This sequence joins TRBV29-1 and TRBJ2-2, with D possibly TRBD1 on 5 matching bases. From germline, CDR1 is SQVTM and CDR2 ANQGSEA. The CDR3 extends over 14 amino acids. Trimming left V 1 base short and J 0 bases short, with 6 bases between. Written as DNA, the CDR3 is TGCAGCGTTGAAGGGGGCTCGAACACCGGGGAGCTGTTTTTT. This translates into CSVEGGSNTGELFF.

J is TRBJ2-1 and V is TRBV14; TRBD2 agrees at 7 bases. CDR1 is SGHDN and CDR2 is FVKESK in the germline V gene. This CDR3 contains 16 residues. The J segment lost 12 bases and the V segment lost 0 bases, leaving 14 bases of the junction unmatched. The CDR3 spells CASSQDPGRVGTRQFF. The CDR3, as DNA: TGTGCCAGCAGCCAAGATCCGGGGAGGGTAGGGACCAGGCAGTTCTTC.

This clone was observed once. The chain joins TRBV12-3 or TRBV12-4 to TRBJ1-2; D is unresolved. Trimming removed 5 bases from V and 6 bases from J, with 10 bases in between. The CDR3 covers 12 residues. CDR3 DNA sequence: TGTGCCAGCAGTCCGTCTAGGAATGGCTACACCTTC. Its translation is CASSPSRNGYTF.

This chain joins TRBV4-3 and TRBJ2-1; 11 bases match TRBD2. Trimming took 0 bases from V and 8 from J; bases not matched to a gene: 6. The CDR3 spans 16 residues. Per the germline V gene, CDR1 is LGHNA and CDR2 is YSLEER. The chain's CDR3 is CASSQEGTSGRYEQFF. The CDR3 DNA reads as TGCGCCAGCAGCCAAGAGGGGACTAGCGGTCGTTATGAGCAGTTCTTC.

The V and J genes are TRBV4-1 and TRBJ2-5; 9 nucleotides align to TRBD2. Per germline, CDR1 MGHRA and CDR2 YSYEKL. With 4 bases clipped from V and 5 bases from J, the junction kept 11 bases outside the gene matches. There are 16 residues in the CDR3. The CDR3 DNA reads TGCGCCAGCAGCCGAGGGGCTAGCGGGGCTCGGGAGACCCAGTACTTC. It codes for CASSRGASGARETQYF.

The CDR3 is CASRGALVLRGPLHF. As DNA, the CDR3 is TGTGCCAGCAGAGGTGCACTCGTTTTAAGGGGACCCCTCCACTTT. The chain uses TRBV6-5 and TRBJ1-6, with D possibly TRBD1 on 5 matching bases. In germline, CDR1 is MNHEY, CDR2 SVGAGI. This CDR3 has 15 amino acids. V shed 6 bases and J shed 12 bases, with 21 bases lying between them.

The J gene is TRBJ2-7, the V gene TRBV12-3 or TRBV12-4; possibly TRBD1 for D (5 bases). The V and J ends lost 3 bases and 6 bases respectively, with 9 bases between them. CDR3 length: 12 residues. CDR3 bases: TGTGCCAGCAGTTTCTCAGGGCGCGAGCAGTACTTC. Translating it yields CASSFSGREQYF.

The chain links TRBV6-5 to TRBJ2-7; 7 bases align to TRBD1. This CDR3 is 15 amino acids long. The J segment lost 1 base and the V segment lost 6 bases, leaving 9 bases of the junction unmatched. CDR1 and CDR2 from the germline V gene are MNHEY and SVGAGI. This CDR3 is CASRRDREPSYEQYF. CDR3 sequence (DNA): TGTGCCAGCAGACGCGACAGGGAACCTTCCTACGAGCAGTACTTC.

This chain joins TRBV5-1 and TRBJ1-1; D is perhaps TRBD1 (5 bases). CDR3 size: 14 residues. Trimming pared 3 bases from V and 1 base from J, leaving 10 bases between. CDR1 SGHRS and CDR2 YFSETQ come from the germline V gene. In DNA, the CDR3 is TGCGCCAGCAGCTCCCCCGGACAGAACACTGAAGCTTTCTTT. Translated, it gives CASSSPGQNTEAFF.

The genes are TRBV7-3 and TRBJ2-3; 12 bases line up with TRBD2. The V gene end was trimmed by 4 bases and the J gene end by 3 bases; junction bases not matched to a gene: 2. Germline CDR1 and CDR2: SGHTA and FQGTGA. The CDR3 loop spans 15 amino acids. The CDR3, as DNA: TGTGCCAGCAGCTCTAGCGGGGGGGCAACAGATACGCAGTATTTT. Its protein product is CASSSSGGATDTQYF. The full variable domain, its missing parts supplied by reference TRBV7-3 and TRBJ2-3, is GAGVSQTPSNKVTEKGKYVELRCDPISGHTALYWYRQSLGQGPEFLIYFQGTGAADDSGLPNDRFFAVRPEGSVSTLKIQRTERGDSAVYLCASSSSGGATDTQYFGPGTRLTVL.

The chain couples TRBV6-5 to TRBJ2-1, with 7 bases aligning to TRBD1. This CDR3 comprises 12 residues. Germline assignment: CDR1 MNHEY and CDR2 SVGAGI. The V gene end was trimmed by 8 bases and the J gene end by 6 bases; junction bases not matched to a gene: 4. The CDR3, as DNA: TGTGCCAGCCGCGACAGGGTCAATGAGCAGTTCTTC. It encodes CASRDRVNEQFF.

The V gene is TRBV7-2, the J gene TRBJ2-3; 16 nucleotides line up with TRBD2. Trimming cost V 3 bases and J 4 bases; bases outside gene matches: 1. The CDR3 runs 16 residues. Germline CDR1 is SGHTA and CDR2 is FQGNSA. This CDR3 is CASSFGTSGGADTQYF. For the CDR3, the DNA is TGTGCCAGCAGCTTTGGGACTAGCGGGGGGGCAGATACGCAGTATTTT.

The rearrangement joins TRBV5-1 to TRBJ2-5, with 7 bases lining up with TRBD1. Germline assignment: CDR1 SGHRS and CDR2 YFSETQ. The CDR3 loop spans 14 amino acids. After removal of 2 bases from V and 2 bases from J, the junction contained 3 bases not matched to a gene. The CDR3 region is CASSLGTEQETQYF. The CDR3 DNA reads TGCGCCAGCAGCTTAGGGACAGAGCAAGAGACCCAGTACTTC.

This clone came up once. The rearrangement links TRBV11-3 to TRBJ2-5; TRBD2 agrees at 8 bases. The CDR3 length is 18 residues. V was pared by 1 base and J by 5 bases, with 15 bases of the junction left unmatched. Germline lookup yields CDR1 SGHNT and CDR2 YENEEA. This CDR3 reads CASSLAAGAASGWETQYF. The CDR3 DNA follows: TGTGCCAGCAGCTTAGCGGCAGGGGCGGCTAGCGGGTGGGAGACCCAGTACTTC.

The V call is TRBV6-2 or TRBV6-3, the J call TRBJ2-3, with a possible D match to TRBD2 (5 bases). Germline CDR1 and CDR2: MNHEY and SVGEGT. CDR3 length: 15 residues. V was clipped by 6 bases and J by 2 bases, with 15 bases between them. The CDR3 spells CASSPGVGDTDTQYF. CDR3 in DNA: TGTGCCAGCAGCCCAGGTGTCGGGGACACAGATACGCAGTATTTT.

The chain carries TRBV10-1 and TRBJ2-7, with D unresolved. CDR1 is WNHNN, CDR2 SYGVQD, per germline (reference sequence). Between the trimmed V and J ends, which lost 5 bases and 4 bases, there was a span of 12 bases. The CDR3 runs 13 residues. CDR3 region: CASSPTNGYEQYF. In nucleotides, the CDR3 is TGCGCCAGCAGTCCCACTAATGGGTACGAGCAGTACTTC.

This rearrangement joins TRBV19 to TRBJ1-1; 7 nucleotides align to TRBD1. The CDR3 length is 15 residues. J lost 0 bases, V lost 6 bases, and 7 bases had no gene match. Germline V lookup: CDR1 LNHDA, CDR2 SQIVND (reference sequence). CDR3 coding DNA: TGTGCCAGTAGCCTACAGGGGACCTTGAACACTGAAGCTTTCTTT. Protein: CASSLQGTLNTEAFF.

The rearrangement uses TRBV30 and TRBJ2-7; TRBD1 aligns across 9 bases. Germline lookup yields CDR1 GTSNPN and CDR2 SVGIG (reference sequence). This CDR3 is 15 amino acids long. V dropped 3 bases and J dropped 3; count of bases not matched to a gene: 9. CDR3 amino acids: CAWSFTGGAGYEQYF. CDR3 nucleotides: TGTGCCTGGAGCTTTACAGGGGGCGCAGGCTACGAGCAGTACTTC.